This record looks at one T cell receptor (beta chain) sequence and its context. This clonotype came up many times. Its specific antigen is unknown. Nothing much larger sits one base from this clone, and base qualities are not available. This sample is part of a study of spatial heterogeneity in lung cancer (dated by TCRdb to between 2019 and 2020). With respect to the entire study: Beta-chain transcripts were consistently detected in greater numbers than alpha-chain transcripts, which likely reflected higher beta-chain transcript abundance. In the raw uncorrected reads, each unique combination of TCR and UMI appeared more than ten times on average. TCR alpha and beta repertoires were quantitatively compared across multiple tumor regions, matched nontumor lung and blood in non-small cell lung cancer. Nonsynonymous mutation counts, determined by whole-exome sequencing of tumor tissue, were related to features of the TCR repertoire. Both alpha and beta chains were TCR-sequenced in samples taken at surgery, namely 220 tumor regions, 64 matched nontumor lung samples and just over 55 PBMC samples.

Library generation was performed with 5' RACE. Sequenced on a NextSeq 500. To allow correction of PCR and sequencing errors, the TCR library protocol tagged every TCR cDNA molecule with a unique molecular identifier. The authors' analysis ran thus. TCR identification, UMI-based error correction and CDR3 extraction were all carried out with Decombinator tools. TCRs above a frequency of 2 per 1,000, corresponding to the top 1% of the tumor frequency distribution, were defined as expanded. Renyi diversity was calculated using the R vegan package after each repertoire was subsampled 100 times to 5,000 TCRs. CDR3 similarity networks were built from amino acid triplet string-kernel similarity, with CDR3s being connected when pairwise similarity was above 0.82. In TCRdb, the public reads were trimmed at Q25 with fastp and aligned with MiXCR, with productive beta chains retained. Merged by CDR3 protein, the rows form single entries marked with the most common genes and DNA. These V and J calls rely on TCRdb rather than the paper's analysis. The sample table shows about 75,000 distinct CDR3 sequences, and about 14% are seen once. The ten largest clones take up about 7.1% of the sample.

Beyond this particular receptor, the publication reports: Ubiquitous expanded tumor TCRs were found in blood more often at tumor resection than at routine follow-up. Additional single-cell paired TCR alpha and beta sequencing was considered necessary to confirm, at a functional level, the hypothesis that regional TCRs recognize regional mutations.

The time point label on this specimen signifies: sample taken at primary tumor resection. Whole RNA extracted from tumor and nontumor lung tissue, or from cryopreserved PBMC samples, was used for TCR sequencing without cell sorting. Donors were over 60 patients with early-stage, untreated non-small cell lung cancer from the lung TRACERx cohort. A patient was chosen for TCR sequencing only when enough RNA was available from at least two tumor regions. The sample was PBMCs, taken at surgery. The clonotype comes from a male donor with early-stage non-small cell lung cancer.

The DNA sequence is TGTGCCAGCAGCCCCGGGACCGATCCTTATGGCTACACCTTC. Its amino acids are CASSPGTDPYGYTF. The chain uses TRBV9 and TRBJ1-2; the D gene is perhaps TRBD1, from 5 matching bases. Counted from cysteine to phenylalanine, this CDR3 has 14 amino acids. Only the CDR3 DNA is retained, 42 bases long and in frame from the first base. At the junction V is shortened by 4 bases and J by 5 bases, with 15 bases in between. Taken from the germline V gene, the CDR1 and CDR2 loops are SGDLS and YYNGEE.